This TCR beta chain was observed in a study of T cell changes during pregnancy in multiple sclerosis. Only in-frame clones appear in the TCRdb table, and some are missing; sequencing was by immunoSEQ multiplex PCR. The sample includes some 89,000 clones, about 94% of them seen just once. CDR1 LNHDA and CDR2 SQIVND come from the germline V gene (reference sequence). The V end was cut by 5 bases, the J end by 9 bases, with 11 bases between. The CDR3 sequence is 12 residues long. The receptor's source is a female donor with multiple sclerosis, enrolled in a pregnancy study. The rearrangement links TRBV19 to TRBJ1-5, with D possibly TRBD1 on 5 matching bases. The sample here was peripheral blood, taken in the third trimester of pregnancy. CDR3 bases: TGTGCCAGTAGTTCAGGGTCGCGGCCCCAGCATTTT. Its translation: CASSSGSRPQHF.